This T cell receptor (beta chain) was captured in a study of CD4 T cells in relation to SARS-CoV-2 and coronaviruses. Study outcomes and limitations: Crossreactivity was assessed only for spike protein, not other viral proteins.

TCRdb keeps only in-frame clones here, not all; method: immunoSEQ multiplex PCR. Among 35,000 to 40,000 clones listed, approximately 85% were seen once. The CDR3 consists of 13 residues. The V gene lost 0 bases and the J gene lost 8 bases, with 8 bases spanning the gap. Germline CDR1 reads MNHNS; CDR2 reads SASEGT. Only one count was recorded for this clone. What it binds is not known. The chain uses TRBV6-1 and TRBJ2-4; D may be TRBD1 or TRBD2 (5 bases each). Source material: memory CD4+ T cells from PBMCs. The receptor's source is an adult with COVID-19. The CDR3: CASSEALGDIQYF. The CDR3, as DNA: TGTGCCAGCAGTGAAGCGTTGGGGGACATTCAGTACTTC.